This T cell receptor beta chain stems from a study of CD8+CD57+ T cells in acquired aplastic anemia. This clonotype was seen at least ten times. Trimming pared 4 bases from V and 0 bases from J, leaving 13 bases between. Germline-derived CDR1 and CDR2 are SGHNT and YYREEE (reference sequence). This CDR3 spans 15 amino acids. Genomic DNA acted as the template from which TCR beta VDJ combination and CDR3 sequence profiling were carried out. From the reads, TCRdb called clonotypes with MiXCR, one entry per CDR3 protein. The sample records about 180,000 distinct CDR3 sequences, almost 50% being singletons. Before being chosen for sequencing, patients had shown CD8+CD57+ cell expansion by flow cytometry. Each patient had severe acquired aplastic anemia.

Sequenced input: sorted CD4+, CD8+, or CD8+CD57+ T cells (not recorded which) from PBMCs. The V gene is TRBV5-4, the J gene TRBJ1-1, with D possibly being TRBD1 (6 bases). This sequence was found in a human donor with aplastic anemia. Here the CDR3 reads CASSGLRGMNTEAFF. The CDR3 DNA is TGTGCCAGCAGCGGGTTGAGGGGGATGAACACTGAAGCTTTCTTT.